Below, 29 T cell receptor beta chains from the same sample are listed, as sequenced in a study of blood T cell repertoires in COVID-19 (dated by TCRdb to about 2020). The library relied on the immunoSEQ multiplex PCR assay. The source is immuneACCESS, and TCRdb retained only in-frame sequences with V and J called. Part of the clones is not carried over; for the studies checked, unresolved V genes explain less than half of this, and the remainder is unexplained. A total of more than 100,000 clones appear in this sample, 84% of them only once. The top ten clonotypes cover about 1.5% of the sample. The sequencing input was peripheral blood. These receptors originate from a man aged 60 to 69 with acute or convalescent COVID-19.

This clone occurred a few times. The chain couples TRBV6-1 to TRBJ1-3; possibly TRBD1 for D (5 bases). Germline CDR1 MNHNS, CDR2 SASEGT. This CDR3 is built from 15 residues. V was trimmed by 1 base and J by 1 base, leaving 8 bases between them. The CDR3 nucleotides are TGTGCCAGCAGTGAAGACCCAGGGTCTGGAAACACCATATATTTT. Encoded protein: CASSEDPGSGNTIYF.

The V and J genes are TRBV5-1 and TRBJ2-1; TRBD1 might be the D (6 bases). The germline V and J ends were trimmed by 1 base and 3 bases, with 11 bases remaining between them. The CDR3 has 15 residues. Germline V gene lookup returns CDR1 SGHRS and CDR2 YFSETQ. The CDR3 loop is CASSLRQDSYNEQFF. Written as DNA, the CDR3 is TGCGCCAGCAGCTTGAGACAGGATAGCTACAATGAGCAGTTCTTC.

The V and J genes are TRBV2 and TRBJ2-4; TRBD1 matches 7 bases. CDR3 length: 12 residues. Germline CDR1 SNHLY, CDR2 FYNNEI. J lost 3 bases, V lost 10 bases, and 3 bases had no gene match. As DNA, the CDR3 is TGTGCCAACAGGACAGGCAAAAACATTCAGTACTTC. The encoded protein is CANRTGKNIQYF.

This sequence joins TRBV27 and TRBJ2-7, with 8 bases fitting TRBD2. Germline V gene lookup returns CDR1 MNHEY and CDR2 SMNVEV (reference sequence). The junction had 10 bases not matched to a gene; V was cut back by 6 bases and J by 0 bases. The CDR3 contains 16 residues. CDR3 coding DNA: TGTGCCAGCAGGACCATCACTAGCGGAGACTCCTACGAGCAGTACTTC. The encoded protein is CASRTITSGDSYEQYF.

The rearrangement uses TRBV12-3 or TRBV12-4 and TRBJ2-7; a weak D match, TRBD1 (6 bases). The CDR3 is 11 amino acids. The germline V and J ends were trimmed by 6 bases and 3 bases, with 6 bases remaining between them. CDR3: CASRDSYEQYF. As DNA, the CDR3 is TGTGCCAGCAGGGACAGCTACGAGCAGTACTTC.

This clone showed up just a few times. The chain couples TRBV30 to TRBJ1-6; 7 nucleotides match TRBD1. V gave up 1 base and J gave up 7 bases; unmatched junction bases: 7. Looked up from germline, CDR1 is GTSNPN and CDR2 is SVGIG (reference sequence). This CDR3 spans 15 amino acids. The CDR3 loop reads CAWSAGTEINSPLHF. The CDR3 DNA reads as TGTGCCTGGAGTGCCGGGACAGAAATAAATTCACCCCTCCACTTT.

V gene TRBV14 combines with J gene TRBJ2-5, with unresolved D. The germline CDR1 and CDR2 sequences are SGHDN and FVKESK. This CDR3 is built from 15 residues. With 1 base removed from V and 1 base from J, the gap between germline ends came to 10 bases. The CDR3 DNA follows: TGTGCCAGCAGCCAAGTTTCGAGAGGCCAAGAGACCCAGTACTTC. This gives the protein CASSQVSRGQETQYF. Supplemented by reference TRBV14 and TRBJ2-5, the full variable domain reads EAGVTQFPSHSVIEKGQTVTLRCDPISGHDNLYWYRRVMGKEIKFLLHFVKESKQDESGMPNNRFLAERTGGTYSTLKVQPAELEDSGVYFCASSQVSRGQETQYFGPGTRLLVL.

This clone came up a few times. CDR3 DNA sequence: TGTGCCAGCAGCGGCAGGGTAGGGAACACTGAAGCTTTCTTT. Protein product: CASSGRVGNTEAFF. The V gene is TRBV7-8, the J gene TRBJ1-1; possibly TRBD1 for D (5 bases). The CDR3 spans 14 residues. Germline V CDR1 and CDR2: SGHVS, FQNEAQ. Trimming stripped 5 bases from V and 1 base from J, with 11 bases between.

There are a few counts of this clone. The V call is TRBV5-1, the J call TRBJ1-3; D is ambiguous. The CDR3 totals 16 residues. The germline V gene has CDR1 SGHRS and CDR2 YFSETQ. V was cut by 0 bases and J by 2 bases, with 12 bases left in between. The CDR3 loop reads CASSLALLRAGNTIYF. CDR3 coding DNA: TGCGCCAGCAGCTTGGCCCTCCTGCGAGCTGGAAACACCATATATTTT.

This rearrangement joins TRBV6-6 to TRBJ2-2, with TRBD1 matching 7 bases. The CDR3 is 15 amino acids. Looked up from germline, CDR1 is MNHNY and CDR2 is SVGAGI (reference sequence). V lost 5 bases, J lost 1 base, and 4 bases stayed unmatched. CDR3 in amino acids: CASSPGTENTGELFF. The CDR3 DNA sequence: TGTGCCAGCAGTCCCGGGACAGAGAACACCGGGGAGCTGTTTTTT.

As DNA, the CDR3 is TGTGCCAGCAGTGAACTTGGGGGCCGTGAAAAACTGTTTTTT. This gives the protein CASSELGGREKLFF. The chain is built from TRBV6-1 and TRBJ1-4; possibly TRBD1 for D (6 bases). Germline CDR1 MNHNS, CDR2 SASEGT. The V end was cut by 2 bases, the J end by 7 bases, with 11 bases between. The CDR3 has 14 residues.

J is TRBJ2-1 and V is TRBV11-3; D possibly corresponds to TRBD2 (6 bases). Germline values: CDR1 SGHNT, CDR2 YENEEA. CDR3 length: 15 amino acids. Trimming cost V 5 bases and J 10 bases, with 21 bases left between them. The CDR3 bases are TGTGCCAGCAGCGTCTGGCCGACCCGGGAGAGCGAGCAGTTCTTC. It encodes CASSVWPTRESEQFF.

The J gene is TRBJ1-4, the V gene TRBV5-1; tentatively, D is TRBD1 (5 bases). Trimming shortened V by 2 bases and J by 2 bases, and 10 bases separated the two germline ends. The CDR3 covers 15 residues. Germline CDR1 SGHRS, CDR2 YFSETQ. CDR3 DNA: TGCGCCAGCAGCTTCGGCAGGGCGACTAATGAAAAACTGTTTTTT. It yields the protein CASSFGRATNEKLFF. Variable domain in full (rest from reference TRBV5-1 and TRBJ1-4): KAGVTQTPRYLIKTRGQQVTLSCSPISGHRSVSWYQQTPGQGLQFLFEYFSETQRNKGNFPGRFSGRQFSNSRSEMNVSTLELGDSALYLCASSFGRATNEKLFFGSGTQLSVL.

As regards this clone: This specimen includes other DNA sequences encoding the same CDR3. The chain links TRBV24-1 to TRBJ2-7; tentatively, D is TRBD1 (5 bases). Germline loops: CDR1 KGHDR, CDR2 SFDVKD. V shed 1 base and J shed 5 bases, with 5 bases lying between them. The CDR3 has 12 residues. The CDR3, as DNA: TGTGCCACCAGTGATTTCAGGGACGAGCAGTACTTC. Translating gives CATSDFRDEQYF.

This clone was picked up a small number of times. The DNA of the CDR3 is TGTGCCAGCAGCTTAACGGGAGGGTTGAATGAGCAGTTCTTC. Its translation is CASSLTGGLNEQFF. J is TRBJ2-1 and V is TRBV7-9, with 8 bases matching TRBD2. Germline loops: CDR1 SEHNR, CDR2 FQNEAQ (reference sequence). The junction had 4 bases not matched to a gene; V was cut back by 2 bases and J by 7 bases. CDR3 length: 14 amino acids.

The rearrangement uses TRBV27 and TRBJ2-7; D is unclear. V lost 3 bases, J lost 0 bases, and 6 bases lay in between. CDR3 length: 13 amino acids. Germline V gene sequence: CDR1 MNHEY, CDR2 SMNVEV (reference sequence). For the CDR3, the DNA is TGTGCCAGCAGTTTTAGTATCTCCTACGAGCAGTACTTC. It is translated as CASSFSISYEQYF.

V is TRBV20-1 and J is TRBJ2-1, with 11 bases lining up with TRBD2. Germline-derived CDR1 and CDR2 are DFQATT and SNEGSKA (reference sequence). CDR3 length equals 13 residues. V shed 3 bases, J shed 8 bases, and the junction held 3 bases outside the gene matches. CDR3 nucleotide sequence: TGCAGTGCTAGTAGCGGGAGGGCCGATGAGCAGTTCTTC. This encodes CSASSGRADEQFF.

The chain links TRBV2 to TRBJ1-6; TRBD1 aligns across 7 bases. V shed 6 bases, J shed 9 bases, and the junction held 14 bases outside the gene matches. Germline V CDR1 and CDR2: SNHLY, FYNNEI. The CDR3 is 16 amino acids. The CDR3, as DNA: TGTGCCAGCAGCCCACGGGGGACAGAAATCAGTTCACCCCTCCACTTT. Amino acid sequence: CASSPRGTEISSPLHF.

This chain uses TRBV5-6 with TRBJ2-5; 9 nucleotides line up with TRBD1. This CDR3 region has 14 residues. V trimming: 3 bases; J trimming: 3 bases; junction bases outside the gene matches: 3. The germline V gene encodes CDR1 SGHDT and CDR2 YYEEEE. CDR3 DNA: TGTGCCAGCAGCTCGGACAGGGGAAAAGAGACCCAGTACTTC. Translation gives CASSSDRGKETQYF.

The V gene is TRBV7-9, the J gene TRBJ1-1; 7 bases align to TRBD1. Germline V gene data show CDR1 as SEHNR and CDR2 as FQNEAQ (reference sequence). J gave up 0 bases and V 6 bases, and 19 bases lay outside the gene matches. The CDR3 runs 19 residues. CDR3 bases: TGTGCCAGCAGATCTACCGCGAACAGGGGCAGGTTCATGAACACTGAAGCTTTCTTT. Residues: CASRSTANRGRFMNTEAFF.

The gene calls are TRBV9 and TRBJ2-3; D might be TRBD2 (6 bases). V lost 0 bases to trimming and J lost 3 bases, with 11 bases between them. Germline assignment: CDR1 SGDLS and CDR2 YYNGEE. The CDR3 consists of 15 residues. The CDR3 region is CASSVASEITDTQYF. The CDR3 DNA sequence: TGTGCCAGCAGCGTAGCTAGCGAGATAACAGATACGCAGTATTTT.

The chain is built from TRBV19 and TRBJ1-1, with no clear D. The germline V and J ends were trimmed by 5 bases and 0 bases, with 19 bases remaining between them. The length of the CDR3 is 17 residues. Germline CDR1 is LNHDA and CDR2 is SQIVND (reference sequence). The CDR3: CASSFQTPGTMNTEAFF. CDR3 DNA: TGTGCCAGTAGTTTCCAAACACCGGGAACAATGAACACTGAAGCTTTCTTT.

The chain carries TRBV19 and TRBJ1-5; no firm D call. Germline CDR1 LNHDA, CDR2 SQIVND (reference sequence). Trimming pared 5 bases from V and 2 bases from J, leaving 16 bases between. The CDR3 sequence is 16 residues long. The CDR3: CASSPARARGNQPQHF. The CDR3 DNA sequence: TGTGCCAGTAGTCCCGCCAGAGCGCGGGGCAATCAGCCCCAGCATTTT.

The chain recombines TRBV7-3 with TRBJ2-2, with 12 bases identical to TRBD2. The CDR3 sequence is 17 residues long. V shed 5 bases and J 7 bases; nucleotides not matched to a gene: 11. Germline lookup yields CDR1 SGHTA and CDR2 FQGTGA. The CDR3 region is CASSPSPSGRAGGELFF. In DNA, the CDR3 is TGTGCCAGCAGCCCCTCCCCTAGCGGGAGGGCCGGCGGGGAGCTGTTTTTT. Using reference TRBV7-3 and TRBJ2-2 for the parts outside the CDR3, the full variable domain is GAGVSQTPSNKVTEKGKYVELRCDPISGHTALYWYRQSLGQGPEFLIYFQGTGAADDSGLPNDRFFAVRPEGSVSTLKIQRTERGDSAVYLCASSPSPSGRAGGELFFGEGSRLTVL.

This clone appeared a single time. The J gene is TRBJ1-2, the V gene TRBV3-1 (or the pseudogene TRBV3-2); possibly TRBD1 for D (5 bases). The CDR3 loop spans 17 amino acids. The germline V and J ends were trimmed by 6 bases and 5 bases, with 25 bases remaining between them. The germline V gene encodes CDR1 LGHDT and CDR2 YNNKEL (reference sequence). CDR3 nucleotides: TGTGCCAGCAGGGGACTTCCGGGACTCAGGACGAAGTATGGCTACACCTTC. Protein: CASRGLPGLRTKYGYTF.

The chain carries TRBV6-8 and TRBJ1-2; TRBD1 aligns across 7 bases. The germline CDR1 and CDR2 sequences are MNHGY and SAAAGT. The CDR3 has 17 residues. Trimming took 6 bases from V and 8 from J; bases not matched to a gene: 21. CDR3 DNA sequence: TGTGCCAGCAGAAAAGACAGGGTTCGGCTAATTCGTATCGGCTACACCTTC. It encodes CASRKDRVRLIRIGYTF.

A single count supports this clone. This chain uses TRBV5-4 with TRBJ1-6; 9 bases fit TRBD1. V shed 4 bases, J shed 9 bases, and the junction held 11 bases outside the gene matches. Germline CDR1 is SGHNT and CDR2 is YYREEE (reference sequence). This CDR3 spans 16 amino acids. CDR3 in amino acids: CASSPGTGRFSSPLHF. The CDR3 region has the DNA TGTGCCAGCAGCCCCGGGACAGGGCGATTTTCTTCACCCCTCCACTTT.

The V gene is TRBV5-1, the J gene TRBJ2-3; D ambiguous. The V end lost 0 bases, the J end lost 2 bases, and 7 bases lay between the germline ends. Germline CDR1 is SGHRS and CDR2 is YFSETQ. The CDR3 spans 14 residues. DNA for the CDR3: TGCGCCAGCAGCTTGGTTCAGATCACAGATACGCAGTATTTT. Protein: CASSLVQITDTQYF. Full variable domain (outside the CDR3, taken from reference TRBV5-1 and TRBJ2-3): KAGVTQTPRYLIKTRGQQVTLSCSPISGHRSVSWYQQTPGQGLQFLFEYFSETQRNKGNFPGRFSGRQFSNSRSEMNVSTLELGDSALYLCASSLVQITDTQYFGPGTRLTVL.

The chain links TRBV5-6 to TRBJ2-1, with TRBD2 identical over 14 bases. Trimming at V came to 6 bases and at J to 7 bases, leaving 6 bases not matched to a gene. The CDR3 consists of 15 residues. Germline V gene data show CDR1 as SGHDT and CDR2 as YYEEEE. The CDR3 DNA follows: TGTGCCAGCAATCGACTAGCGGGAGGGCGAAATGAGCAGTTCTTC. It yields the protein CASNRLAGGRNEQFF.